The sequence of this T cell receptor beta chain was determined in a study of blood T cell repertoires in COVID-19. This clone has just a few counts. In germline, CDR1 is LNHNV, CDR2 YYDKDF (reference sequence). Trimming removed 0 bases from V and 4 bases from J, with 7 bases in between. This CDR3 comprises 15 residues. As handled by the study authors: Scientists estimated how many nucleated cells there were by amplifying reference gene primers. Clones were read by immunoSEQ multiplex PCR, and TCRdb kept only the in-frame ones, dropping some. V and J calls and clone size are as listed in that table; D and trimming were resolved from the DNA. The sample lists about 30,000 clones, more than 80% occurring once.

The clonotype originates from an elderly man with acute or convalescent COVID-19. The material sequenced was peripheral blood. The V call is TRBV15, the J call TRBJ2-6; D gene unclear. The CDR3 nucleotides are TGTGCCACCAGCAGAGATGTCACAGGGGCCAACGTCCTGACTTTC. It is translated as CATSRDVTGANVLTF.